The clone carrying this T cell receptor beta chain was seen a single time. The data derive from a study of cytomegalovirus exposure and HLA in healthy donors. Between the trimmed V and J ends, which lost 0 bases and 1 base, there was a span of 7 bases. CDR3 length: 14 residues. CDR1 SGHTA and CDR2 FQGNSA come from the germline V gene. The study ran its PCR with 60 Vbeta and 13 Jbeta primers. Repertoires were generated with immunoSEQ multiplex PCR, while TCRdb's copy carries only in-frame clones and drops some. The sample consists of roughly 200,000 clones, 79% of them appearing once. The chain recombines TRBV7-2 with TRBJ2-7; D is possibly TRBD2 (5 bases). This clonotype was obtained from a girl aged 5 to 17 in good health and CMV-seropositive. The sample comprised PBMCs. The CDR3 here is CASSLAGVSYEQYF. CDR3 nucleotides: TGTGCCAGCAGCTTAGCCGGGGTATCCTACGAGCAGTACTTC.